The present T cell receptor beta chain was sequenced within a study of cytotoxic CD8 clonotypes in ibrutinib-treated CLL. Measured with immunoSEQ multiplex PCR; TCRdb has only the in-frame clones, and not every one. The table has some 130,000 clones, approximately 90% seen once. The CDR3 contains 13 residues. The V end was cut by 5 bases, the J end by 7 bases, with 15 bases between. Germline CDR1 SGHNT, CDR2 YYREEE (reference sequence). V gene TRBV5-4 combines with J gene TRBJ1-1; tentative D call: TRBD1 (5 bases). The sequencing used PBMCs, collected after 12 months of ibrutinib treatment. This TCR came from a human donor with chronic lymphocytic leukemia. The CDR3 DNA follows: TGTGCCAGCAGGGCGGGGGAAGCCCTTGAAGCTTTCTTT. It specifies CASRAGEALEAFF. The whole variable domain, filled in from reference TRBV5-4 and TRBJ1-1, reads ETGVTQSPTHLIKTRGQQVTLRCSSQSGHNTVSWYQQALGQGPQFIFQYYREEENGRGNFPPRFSGLQFPNYSSELNVNALELDDSALYLCASRAGEALEAFFGQGTRLTVV.